These 2 T cell receptor beta chains share one sample of origin, sequenced in a study of identical twins. TCRdb independently ran MiXCR on the 5' RACE reads; one entry per CDR3 protein. The sample has about 390,000 distinct CDR3 sequences, roughly 9% seen once; the top ten hold roughly 9%. The sequenced sample consisted of naive T cells sorted from blood. These receptors were taken from a woman in her forties or fifties in good health.

This clonotype was found many times. This sequence joins TRBV5-1 and TRBJ2-1; 14 bases are a match to TRBD2. The CDR3 is 20 amino acids. CDR1 and CDR2 (germline): SGHRS, YFSETQ. V lost 1 base and J lost 4; bases outside the gene matches: 13. This CDR3 reads CASSLSGTSGSTGLYNEQFF. The DNA of the CDR3 is TGCGCCAGCAGCTTGTCCGGGACTAGCGGGAGTACGGGACTTTACAATGAGCAGTTCTTC.

Ten or more counts support this clonotype. This chain joins TRBV6-5 and TRBJ2-3, with TRBD1 matching 7 bases. The CDR3 runs 15 residues. Germline CDR1 reads MNHEY; CDR2 reads SVGAGI. V shed 6 bases, J shed 3 bases, and the junction held 9 bases outside the gene matches. CDR3 DNA sequence: TGTGCCAGCAGCCCCCAGGGACAGTTAACAGATACGCAGTATTTT. It yields the protein CASSPQGQLTDTQYF.